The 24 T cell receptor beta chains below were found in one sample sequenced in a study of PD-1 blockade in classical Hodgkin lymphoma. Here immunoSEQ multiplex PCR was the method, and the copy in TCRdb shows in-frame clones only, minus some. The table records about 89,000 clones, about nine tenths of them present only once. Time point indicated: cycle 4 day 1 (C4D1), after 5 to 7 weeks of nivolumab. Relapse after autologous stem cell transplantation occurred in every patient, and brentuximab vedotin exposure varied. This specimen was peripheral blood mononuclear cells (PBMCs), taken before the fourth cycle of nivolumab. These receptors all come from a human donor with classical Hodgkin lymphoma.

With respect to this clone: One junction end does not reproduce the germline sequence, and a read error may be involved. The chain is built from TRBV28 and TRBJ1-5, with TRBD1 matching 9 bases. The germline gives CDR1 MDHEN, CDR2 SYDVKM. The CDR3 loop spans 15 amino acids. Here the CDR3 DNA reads TGTGCCTGCAGGGAACAGGGGGCAAGCAATCAGCCCCAGCATTTT. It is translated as CACREQGASNQPQHF.

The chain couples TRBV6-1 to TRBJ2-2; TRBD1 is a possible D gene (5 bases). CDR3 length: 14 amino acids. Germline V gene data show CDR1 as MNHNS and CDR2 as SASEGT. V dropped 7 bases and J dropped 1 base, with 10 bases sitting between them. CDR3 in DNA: TGTGCCAGCAATTACGGACAGAACACCGGGGAGCTGTTTTTT. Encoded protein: CASNYGQNTGELFF.

Written as DNA, the CDR3 is TGTGCCGCAGGGTATCTGGGGGCTGGCGGGGAGCTGTTTTTT. Encoded protein: CAAGYLGAGGELFF. The J gene is TRBJ2-2, the V gene TRBV6-1; maybe TRBD1 (6 bases). V lost 11 bases, J lost 7 bases, and 20 bases lay in between. The CDR3 extends over 14 amino acids. Germline V CDR1 and CDR2: MNHNS, SASEGT.

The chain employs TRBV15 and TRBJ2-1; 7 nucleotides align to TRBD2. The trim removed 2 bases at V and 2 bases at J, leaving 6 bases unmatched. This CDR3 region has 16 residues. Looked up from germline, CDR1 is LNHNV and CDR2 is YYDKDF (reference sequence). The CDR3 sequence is CATSRTPGGTYNEQFF. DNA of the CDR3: TGTGCCACCAGCAGAACGCCCGGGGGGACCTACAATGAGCAGTTCTTC.

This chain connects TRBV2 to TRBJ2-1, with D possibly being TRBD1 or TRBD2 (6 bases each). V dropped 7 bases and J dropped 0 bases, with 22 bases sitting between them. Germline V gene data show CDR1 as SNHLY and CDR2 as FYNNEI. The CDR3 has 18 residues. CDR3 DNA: TGTGCCAGCAACCACCACGAGGGGGGAGGAAGCTCCTACAATGAGCAGTTCTTC. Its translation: CASNHHEGGGSSYNEQFF.

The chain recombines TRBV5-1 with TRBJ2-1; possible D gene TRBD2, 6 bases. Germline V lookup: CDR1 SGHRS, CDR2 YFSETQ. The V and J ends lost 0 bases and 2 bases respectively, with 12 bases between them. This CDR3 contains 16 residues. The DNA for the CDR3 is TGCGCCAGCAGCTTGGCCAGGACTACAACCTACAATGAGCAGTTCTTC. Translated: CASSLARTTTYNEQFF.

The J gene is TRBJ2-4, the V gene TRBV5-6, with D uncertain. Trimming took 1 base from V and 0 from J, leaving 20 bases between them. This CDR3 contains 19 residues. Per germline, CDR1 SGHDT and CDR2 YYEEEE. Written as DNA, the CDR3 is TGTGCCAGCAGCTTGTTTAGTTCCAGGACCAGATTAGCCAAAAACATTCAGTACTTC. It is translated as CASSLFSSRTRLAKNIQYF.

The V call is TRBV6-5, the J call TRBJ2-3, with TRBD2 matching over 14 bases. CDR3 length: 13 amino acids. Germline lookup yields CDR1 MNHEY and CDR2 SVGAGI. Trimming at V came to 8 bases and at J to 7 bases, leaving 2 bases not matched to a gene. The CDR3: CASGLAGGHTQYF. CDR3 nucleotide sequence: TGTGCCAGCGGACTAGCGGGGGGTCATACGCAGTATTTT.

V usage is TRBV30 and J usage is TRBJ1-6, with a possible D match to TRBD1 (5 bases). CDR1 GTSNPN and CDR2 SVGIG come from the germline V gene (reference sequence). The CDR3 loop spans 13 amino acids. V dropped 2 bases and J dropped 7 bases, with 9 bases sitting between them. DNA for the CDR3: TGTGCCTGGAGTCGGGACTGGAATTCACCCCTCCACTTT. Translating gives CAWSRDWNSPLHF.

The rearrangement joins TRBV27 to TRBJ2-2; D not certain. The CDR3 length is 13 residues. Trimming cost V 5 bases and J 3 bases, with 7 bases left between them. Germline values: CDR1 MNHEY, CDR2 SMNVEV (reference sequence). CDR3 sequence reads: CASSDRYTGELFF. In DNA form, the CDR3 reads TGTGCCAGCAGTGACCGGTACACCGGGGAGCTGTTTTTT.

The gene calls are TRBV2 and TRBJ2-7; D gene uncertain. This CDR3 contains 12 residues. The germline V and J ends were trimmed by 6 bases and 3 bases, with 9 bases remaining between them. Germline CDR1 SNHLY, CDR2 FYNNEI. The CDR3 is CASRTDNYEQYF. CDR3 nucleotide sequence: TGTGCCAGCAGGACGGATAACTACGAGCAGTACTTC.

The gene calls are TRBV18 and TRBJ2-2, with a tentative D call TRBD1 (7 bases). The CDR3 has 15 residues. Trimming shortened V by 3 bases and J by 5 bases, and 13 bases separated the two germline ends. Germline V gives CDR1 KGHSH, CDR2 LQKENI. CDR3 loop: CASSPGGQSTGELFF. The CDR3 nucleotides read TGTGCCAGCTCACCGGGGGGACAGTCAACCGGGGAGCTGTTTTTT.

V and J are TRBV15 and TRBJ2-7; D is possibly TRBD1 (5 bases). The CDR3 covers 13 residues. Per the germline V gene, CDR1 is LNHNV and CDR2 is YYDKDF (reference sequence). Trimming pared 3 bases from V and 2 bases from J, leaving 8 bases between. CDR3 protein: CATSSDSTYEQYF. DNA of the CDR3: TGTGCCACCAGCAGCGACAGTACCTACGAGCAGTACTTC.

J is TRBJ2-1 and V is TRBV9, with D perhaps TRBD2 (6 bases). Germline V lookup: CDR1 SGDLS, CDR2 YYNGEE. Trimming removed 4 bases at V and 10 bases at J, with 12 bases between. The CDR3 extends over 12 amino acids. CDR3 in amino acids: CASSSPEGEQFF. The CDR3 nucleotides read TGTGCCAGCAGCTCACCGGAGGGAGAGCAGTTCTTC.

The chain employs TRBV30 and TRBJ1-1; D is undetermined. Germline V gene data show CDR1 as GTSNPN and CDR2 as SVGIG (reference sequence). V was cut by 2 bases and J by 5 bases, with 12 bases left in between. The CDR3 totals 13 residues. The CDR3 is CAWSWIGSTEAFF. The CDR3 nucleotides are TGTGCCTGGAGTTGGATAGGCTCAACTGAAGCTTTCTTT.

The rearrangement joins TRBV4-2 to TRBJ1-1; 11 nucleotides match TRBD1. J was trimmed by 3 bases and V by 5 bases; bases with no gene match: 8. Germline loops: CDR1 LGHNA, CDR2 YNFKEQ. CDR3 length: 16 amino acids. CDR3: CASSYPAGQGDTEAFF. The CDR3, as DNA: TGTGCCAGCAGCTACCCGGCGGGACAGGGGGACACTGAAGCTTTCTTT.

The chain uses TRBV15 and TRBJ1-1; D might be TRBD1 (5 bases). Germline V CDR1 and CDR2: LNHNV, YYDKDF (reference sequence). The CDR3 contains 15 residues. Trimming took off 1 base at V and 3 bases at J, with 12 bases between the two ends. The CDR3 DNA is TGTGCCACCAGCAGAGGCGACAGTCGTTACACTGAAGCTTTCTTT. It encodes CATSRGDSRYTEAFF. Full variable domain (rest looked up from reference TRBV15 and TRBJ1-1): DAMVIQNPRYQVTQFGKPVTLSCSQTLNHNVMYWYQQKSSQAPKLLFHYYDKDFNNEADTPDNFQSRRPNTSFCFLDIRSPGLGDTAMYLCATSRGDSRYTEAFFGQGTRLTVV.

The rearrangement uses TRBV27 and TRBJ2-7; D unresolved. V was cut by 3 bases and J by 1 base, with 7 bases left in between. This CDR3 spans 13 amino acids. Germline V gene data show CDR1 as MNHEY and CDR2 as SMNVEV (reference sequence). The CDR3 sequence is CASSFLVSYEQYF. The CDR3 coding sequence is TGTGCCAGCAGTTTCCTGGTATCCTACGAGCAGTACTTC.

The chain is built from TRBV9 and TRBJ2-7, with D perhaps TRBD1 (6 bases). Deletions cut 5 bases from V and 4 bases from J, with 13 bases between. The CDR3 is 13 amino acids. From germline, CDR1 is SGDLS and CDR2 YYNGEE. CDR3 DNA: TGTGCCAGCAGTGATTCACAGGGTTACGAGCAGTACTTC. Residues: CASSDSQGYEQYF.

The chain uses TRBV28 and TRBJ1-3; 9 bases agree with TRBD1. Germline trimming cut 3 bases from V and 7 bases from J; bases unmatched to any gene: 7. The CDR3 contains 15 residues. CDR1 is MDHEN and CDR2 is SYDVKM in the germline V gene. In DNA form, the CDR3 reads TGTGCCAGCAGTTTCTGGTGGGACAGGGAGAACACCATATATTTT. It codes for CASSFWWDRENTIYF.

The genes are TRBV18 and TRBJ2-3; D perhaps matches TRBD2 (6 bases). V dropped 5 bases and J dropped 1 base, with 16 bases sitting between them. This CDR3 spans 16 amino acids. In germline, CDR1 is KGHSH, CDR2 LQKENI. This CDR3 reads CASSSGLTGGTDTQYF. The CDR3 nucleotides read TGTGCCAGCTCATCCGGTTTGACGGGAGGCACAGATACGCAGTATTTT.

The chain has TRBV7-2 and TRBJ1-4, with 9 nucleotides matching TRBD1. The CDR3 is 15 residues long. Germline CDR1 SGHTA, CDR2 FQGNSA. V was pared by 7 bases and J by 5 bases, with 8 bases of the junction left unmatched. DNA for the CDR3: TGTGCCAGCAACTCCCGGACAGGGGCCAATGAAAAACTGTTTTTT. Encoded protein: CASNSRTGANEKLFF. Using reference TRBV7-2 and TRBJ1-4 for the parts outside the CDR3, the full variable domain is GAGVSQSPSNKVTEKGKDVELRCDPISGHTALYWYRQSLGQGLEFLIYFQGNSAPDKSGLPSDRFSAERTGGSVSTLTIQRTQQEDSAVYLCASNSRTGANEKLFFGSGTQLSVL.

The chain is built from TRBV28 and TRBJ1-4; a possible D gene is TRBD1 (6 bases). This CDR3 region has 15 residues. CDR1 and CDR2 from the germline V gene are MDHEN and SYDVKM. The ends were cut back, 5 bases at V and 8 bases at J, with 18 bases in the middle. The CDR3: CASSHQGSWEEKLFF. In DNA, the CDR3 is TGTGCCAGCAGTCACCAGGGGTCGTGGGAAGAAAAACTGTTTTTT.

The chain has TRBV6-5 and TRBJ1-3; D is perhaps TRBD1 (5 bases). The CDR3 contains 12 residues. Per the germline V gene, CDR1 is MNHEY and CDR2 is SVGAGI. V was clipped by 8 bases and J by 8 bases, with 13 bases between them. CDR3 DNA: TGTGCCAGCGGCTTCGGGACGGACACCATATATTTT. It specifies CASGFGTDTIYF.